The following is a T cell receptor beta chain sequence with its context. Its target is unknown. 60 Vbeta and 13 Jbeta primers were used in PCR. Some clones are missing from TCRdb's copy, which holds only in-frame ones; the method was immunoSEQ multiplex PCR. This sample yields 70,000 to 80,000 clones, of which just under 80% are seen a single time; approximately 8.9% belongs to the top ten. The data originate from a study of cytomegalovirus exposure and HLA in healthy donors. Study observations and caveats: After further analysis at a later stage, 16,951 TCR beta sequences were associated with HLA alleles at 0.05 false discovery rate.

There are 16 residues in the CDR3. V lost 0 bases, J lost 7 bases, and 13 bases lay in between. Germline V gives CDR1 SGHAT, CDR2 FQNNGV. The chain recombines TRBV11-2 with TRBJ1-6, with a weak D call TRBD1 (5 bases). This TCR was sampled from a woman aged 40 to 55 in good health and CMV-seropositive. The specimen sequenced was PBMCs. Here the CDR3 reads CASSLDGGYQNSPLHF. The CDR3 region has the DNA TGTGCCAGCAGCTTAGATGGGGGGTATCAGAATTCACCCCTCCACTTT.